The TCR beta chain under discussion was sequenced for a study of brain T cells in children with intractable seizures. Findings and limits, study-wide: Clones missing pre-surgery may reflect undersampling of that blood sample.

Of note for this clone: Its antigen is undetermined.

Some clones are missing from TCRdb's copy, which holds only in-frame ones; the method was immunoSEQ multiplex PCR. The table records 110,000 or so clones, 85% to 95% of them present only once. The V gene end was trimmed by 5 bases and the J gene end by 9 bases; junction bases not matched to a gene: 5. The CDR3 spans 14 residues. CDR1 and CDR2 (germline): SNHLY, FYNNEI. The sequenced cases were selected for having the highest brain T cell transcript signatures. This sequence joins TRBV2 and TRBJ1-6; 9 nucleotides match TRBD1. Sequencing used peripheral blood, obtained at surgery. The TCR originated in a boy under two years old with hemimegalencephaly and intractable seizures. CDR3 residues: CASSHRGQGSPLHF. In DNA form, the CDR3 reads TGTGCCAGCAGTCACAGGGGGCAAGGTTCACCCCTCCACTTT.